The source of this T cell receptor (beta chain) is a study of chemoradiotherapy in HPV16-positive cancers (dated by TCRdb to between 2021 and 2024). General notes on the study: Candidate HPV-specific T-cell clones and common TCR motifs were defined through functional T-cell assays on cells from a couple of HPV16-positive patients. The study asked whether T-cell immunity to the HPV oncoproteins E6 and E7 changes during chemoradiotherapy and whether this immunity affects survival. TCR repertoires from roughly 87 patients with HPV-related cancers were then used to track the candidate HPV-specific TCRs and motifs. What the research found in general, with its limitations: In HPV16-positive patients, expansion of HPV-responsive T cells during chemoradiotherapy was found to be associated with improved recurrence-free survival. Expansion of candidate HPV-specific clones and E7-related TCR motifs was observed in the tumor microenvironment during treatment, whereas no such expansion was observed for non-HPV-specific T cells. The survival association was reported for HPV16-positive patients, and the functional definition of HPV-specific T cells was derived from only two HPV16-positive patients.

Repertoires were sampled multiple times during chemoradiotherapy, which allowed clonal expansion in the tumor microenvironment to be followed. Regarding this clone: Its target antigen remains unknown. Base qualities are not at hand, and no much larger clone is one base apart.

Taken from the germline V gene (reference sequence), the CDR1 and CDR2 loops are MNHNY and SVGAGI. V loses 8 bases, J loses 0 bases, and the germline ends lie 14 bases apart. The CDR3 runs 15 amino acids, cysteine and phenylalanine included. Just the 45-base CDR3 DNA is kept, in frame starting at base 1. Library method: the immunoSEQ multiplex PCR assay. TCRdb carries this immuneACCESS record with in-frame sequences only. Its versions omit some clonotypes, under half of them owing to an unresolved V gene in the studies checked, with the rest unexplained. The sample yields 9,000 to 15,000 clones; 55% to 65% were counted once. The ten top clones hold around 19% of the sample.

This material was obtained from a patient who underwent chemoradiotherapy. This TCR was recovered from a human donor with HPV-associated anogenital cancer. Recombination linked TRBV6-6 to TRBJ1-3; TRBD1 is perhaps the D gene, given 6 matching bases. CDR3 protein: CASGDRSSSGNTIYF. The base sequence is TGTGCCAGCGGTGACAGGTCAAGCTCTGGAAACACCATATATTTT.